This is a list of T cell receptor beta chains from one sample in a study of blood T cell repertoires in COVID-19. Sequenced by immunoSEQ multiplex PCR; TCRdb stores in-frame clones only, minus some. Among fewer than 350,000 clones, approximately 81% were seen once, and the ten largest hold roughly 2.6%. Specimen: PBMCs or T cells enriched from blood (not recorded which). Receptor source: a woman in her forties or fifties who had recovered from COVID-19. CDR3s include the opening cysteine and the closing phenylalanine or tryptophan.

>TRBJ2-7|TRBV4-1
CASSRGTGITLEQYF
>TRBJ2-7|TRBV30
CAWSVGQGEGEQYF
>TRBJ1-1|TRBV18
CASSPEAGLLTVLNTEAFF
>TRBJ2-1|TRBV6-5
CASSQTGLSYNEQFF
>TRBJ2-1|TRBV7-6
CASSPQTHYNEQFF
>TRBJ1-1|TRBV7-9
CASSRDTPRTEAFF
>TRBJ2-5|TRBV5-4
CASSPGLAGPQETQYF
>TRBJ1-2|TRBV7-2
CASSRPDRQIYGYTF
>TRBJ2-1|TRBV9
CASSAPAGAYNEQFF
>TRBJ2-2|TRBV6-5
CASRATGGGGELFF
>TRBJ1-2|TRBV28
CASSLGSYGYTF
>TRBJ1-3|TRBV6-6
CASRRQEAGNTIYF
>TRBJ2-5|TRBV30
CAWSRQAQETQYF
>TRBJ1-1|TRBV9
CASSVRGQTEAFF
>TRBJ1-4|TRBV28
CASSHPEAAGGGEKLFF
>TRBJ2-7|TRBV7-2
CASSLVIGTSGRQYF
>TRBJ1-6|TRBV18
CASSPVQGNSPLHF
>TRBJ1-2|TRBV15
CATSRDLQNYGYTF
>TRBJ1-6|TRBV30
CAWKAALGYNSPLHF
>TRBJ1-2|TRBV30
CAWRGLGPEGGYTF
>TRBJ2-5|TRBV7-8
CASRTGTTKETQYF
>TRBJ2-3|TRBV28
CASSFQGTSGGTDTQYF
>TRBJ1-5|TRBV4-3
CASSQDRQAGYSNQPQHF
>TRBJ2-5|TRBV7-2
CASSFLGGTQYF
>TRBJ1-6|TRBV19
CASSSEPPVIQGYNSPLHF
>TRBJ1-3|TRBV19
CASSPPRDMANTIYF
>TRBJ1-5|TRBV19
CASSIGLDTGKYSNQPQHF
>TRBJ2-1|TRBV30
CAWSIAGGQHNEQFF
>TRBJ1-4|TRBV3-1/TRBV3-2
CASSDRGSEKLFF
>TRBJ1-3|TRBV7-6
CASSSLTGISGNTIYF
>TRBJ2-7|TRBV19
CASSHTSTTYEQYF
>TRBJ1-6|TRBV6-4
CASSDSQANNSPLHF
>TRBJ1-2|TRBV30
CAWDPQGARYGYTF
>TRBJ1-5|TRBV19
CASSIKQGSGQPQHF
>TRBJ1-1|TRBV28
CASSLWGAAEAFF
>TRBJ2-3|TRBV5-8
CASSLGRGTQLSADTQYF
>TRBJ2-7|TRBV28
CASALSSGLYEQYF
>TRBJ1-1|TRBV3-1/TRBV3-2
CASSQGRDRGFTKAEAFF
>TRBJ2-5|TRBV30
CAWNLPGRGETQYF
>TRBJ1-6|TRBV19
CASRQDWDISPLHF
>TRBJ1-2|TRBV9
CASSPTAPGDGYTF
>TRBJ2-5|TRBV7-6
CASNKESETQYF
>TRBJ1-6|TRBV28
CASSGDRGKRSPLHF
>TRBJ2-5|TRBV3-1/TRBV3-2
CASTTGGAGETQYF
>TRBJ2-1|TRBV4-2
CASSQEGGDGYNEQFF
>TRBJ1-1|TRBV19
CASSIQGGTEAFF
>TRBJ1-3|TRBV23-1
CASSRPTGTGNTIYF
>TRBJ1-5|TRBV19
CASIVAGDIDQPQHF
>TRBJ1-5|TRBV27
CASSPNPRQGNQPQHF
>TRBJ2-5|TRBV28
CASSLTGGAKTQYF
>TRBJ1-1|TRBV4-1
CASSQSRDTEAFF